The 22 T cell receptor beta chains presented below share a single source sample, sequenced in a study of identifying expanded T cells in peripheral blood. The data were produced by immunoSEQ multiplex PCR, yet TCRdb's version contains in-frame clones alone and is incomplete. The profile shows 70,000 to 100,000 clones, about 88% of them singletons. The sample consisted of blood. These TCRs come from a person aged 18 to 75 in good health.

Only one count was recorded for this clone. The CDR3 DNA is TGTGCCAGCAGCTCGCCGGACAGGGGGAGCGCTGAGCAGTTCTTC. It specifies CASSSPDRGSAEQFF. The chain links TRBV7-3 to TRBJ2-1; TRBD1 matches 10 bases. This CDR3 is 15 amino acids long. Germline V gene lookup returns CDR1 SGHTA and CDR2 FQGTGA. Trimming cost V 4 bases and J 9 bases; bases outside gene matches: 9.

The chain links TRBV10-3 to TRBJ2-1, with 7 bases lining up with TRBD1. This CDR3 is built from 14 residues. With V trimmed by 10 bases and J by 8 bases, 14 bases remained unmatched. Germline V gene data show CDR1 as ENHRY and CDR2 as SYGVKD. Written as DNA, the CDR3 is TGTGCCACAAGAGAGGACAGGAGGACCTATGAGCAGTTCTTC. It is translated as CATREDRRTYEQFF.

This CDR3 reads CASSLGTGVNEQFF. The CDR3 nucleotides are TGTGCCAGCAGTTTAGGGACAGGGGTGAATGAGCAGTTCTTC. V and J are TRBV27 and TRBJ2-1, with 10 nucleotides matching TRBD1. J was trimmed by 7 bases and V by 2 bases; bases with no gene match: 2. The CDR3 loop spans 14 amino acids. Germline-derived CDR1 and CDR2 are MNHEY and SMNVEV (reference sequence).

CDR3 loop: CASSPGHTNEQYF. In nucleotides, the CDR3 is TGTGCCAGCAGTCCGGGACATACCAACGAGCAGTACTTC. This chain links TRBV7-2 with TRBJ2-7, with TRBD1 as a possible D gene (6 bases). The CDR3 runs 13 residues. Germline V gene data show CDR1 as SGHTA and CDR2 as FQGNSA. The V gene lost 6 bases and the J gene lost 5 bases, with 14 bases spanning the gap.

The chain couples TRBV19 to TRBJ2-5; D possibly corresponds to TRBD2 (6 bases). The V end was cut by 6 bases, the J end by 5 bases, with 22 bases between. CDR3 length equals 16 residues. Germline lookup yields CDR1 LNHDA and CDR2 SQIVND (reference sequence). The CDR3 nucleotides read TGTGCCAGTAGCCAGAAGTCCGGAGGGCCATGGGAGACCCAGTACTTC. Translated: CASSQKSGGPWETQYF.

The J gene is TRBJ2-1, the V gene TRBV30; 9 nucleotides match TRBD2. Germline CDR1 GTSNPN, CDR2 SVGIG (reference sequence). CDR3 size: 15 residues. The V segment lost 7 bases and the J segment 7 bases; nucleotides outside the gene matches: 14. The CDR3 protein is CASNGAGGPYNEQFF. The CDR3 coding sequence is TGTGCCTCGAATGGGGCGGGAGGGCCGTATAATGAGCAGTTCTTC.

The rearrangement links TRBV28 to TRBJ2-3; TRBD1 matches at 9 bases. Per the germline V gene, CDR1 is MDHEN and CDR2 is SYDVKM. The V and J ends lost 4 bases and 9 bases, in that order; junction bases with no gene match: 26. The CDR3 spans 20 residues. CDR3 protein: CASSSPKTSPGQGTSRTQYF. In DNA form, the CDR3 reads TGTGCCAGCAGTTCCCCTAAGACGTCGCCGGGACAGGGTACTTCACGGACGCAGTATTTT.

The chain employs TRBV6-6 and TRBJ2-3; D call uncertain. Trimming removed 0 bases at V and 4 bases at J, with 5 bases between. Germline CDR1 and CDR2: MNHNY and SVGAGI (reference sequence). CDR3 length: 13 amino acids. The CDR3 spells CASSYSTADTQYF. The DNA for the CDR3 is TGTGCCAGCAGTTACTCGACTGCAGATACGCAGTATTTT.

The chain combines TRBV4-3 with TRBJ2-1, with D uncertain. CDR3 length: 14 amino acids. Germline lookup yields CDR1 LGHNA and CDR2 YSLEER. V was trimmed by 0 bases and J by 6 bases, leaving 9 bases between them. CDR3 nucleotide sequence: TGCGCCAGCAGCCAAGAAGCGACGCCCAATGAGCAGTTCTTC. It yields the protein CASSQEATPNEQFF.

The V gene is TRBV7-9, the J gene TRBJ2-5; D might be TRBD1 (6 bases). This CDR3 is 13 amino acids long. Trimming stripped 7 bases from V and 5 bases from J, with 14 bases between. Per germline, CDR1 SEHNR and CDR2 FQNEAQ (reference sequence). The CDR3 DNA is TGTGCCAGCACCGAAGGGGGAAGGGAGACCCAGTACTTC. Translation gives CASTEGGRETQYF.

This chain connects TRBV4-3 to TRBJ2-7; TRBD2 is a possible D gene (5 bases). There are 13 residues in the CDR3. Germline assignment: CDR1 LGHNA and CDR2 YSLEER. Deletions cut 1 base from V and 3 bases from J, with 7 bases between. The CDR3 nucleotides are TGCGCCAGCAGCCAAGCCAGCGGCTACGAGCAGTACTTC. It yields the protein CASSQASGYEQYF.

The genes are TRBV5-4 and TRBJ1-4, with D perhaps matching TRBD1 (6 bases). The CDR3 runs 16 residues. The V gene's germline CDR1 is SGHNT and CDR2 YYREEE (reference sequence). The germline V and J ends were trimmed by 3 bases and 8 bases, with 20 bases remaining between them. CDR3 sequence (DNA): TGTGCCAGCAGCTATCAAATAACAGGGATGGGGGAAAAACTGTTTTTT. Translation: CASSYQITGMGEKLFF. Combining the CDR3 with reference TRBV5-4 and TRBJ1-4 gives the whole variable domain ETGVTQSPTHLIKTRGQQVTLRCSSQSGHNTVSWYQQALGQGPQFIFQYYREEENGRGNFPPRFSGLQFPNYSSELNVNALELDDSALYLCASSYQITGMGEKLFFGSGTQLSVL.

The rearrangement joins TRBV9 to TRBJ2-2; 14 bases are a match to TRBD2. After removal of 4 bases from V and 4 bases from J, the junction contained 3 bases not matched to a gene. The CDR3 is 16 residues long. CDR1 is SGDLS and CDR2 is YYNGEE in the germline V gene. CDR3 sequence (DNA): TGTGCCAGCAGCCTCGGGACTAGCGGGAGCACCGGGGAGCTGTTTTTT. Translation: CASSLGTSGSTGELFF.

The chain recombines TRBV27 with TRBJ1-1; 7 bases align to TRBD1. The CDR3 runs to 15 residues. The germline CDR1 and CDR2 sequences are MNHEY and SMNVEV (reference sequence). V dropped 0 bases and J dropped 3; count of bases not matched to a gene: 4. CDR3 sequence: CASSLSTGPDTEAFF. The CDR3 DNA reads TGTGCCAGCAGTTTATCGACAGGGCCGGACACTGAAGCTTTCTTT.

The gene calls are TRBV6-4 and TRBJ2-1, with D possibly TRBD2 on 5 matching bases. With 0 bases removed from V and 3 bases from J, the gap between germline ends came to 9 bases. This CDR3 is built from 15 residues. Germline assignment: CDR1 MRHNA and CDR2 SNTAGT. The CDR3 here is CASSDSTRDYNEQFF. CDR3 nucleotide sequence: TGTGCCAGCAGTGACTCGACTCGGGACTACAATGAGCAGTTCTTC.

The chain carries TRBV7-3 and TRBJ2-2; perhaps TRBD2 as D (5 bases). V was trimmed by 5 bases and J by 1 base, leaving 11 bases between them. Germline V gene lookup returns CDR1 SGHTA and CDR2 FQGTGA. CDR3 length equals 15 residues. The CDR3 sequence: CASSLSAVNTGELFF. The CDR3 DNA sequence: TGTGCCAGCAGCCTTAGCGCCGTGAACACCGGGGAGCTGTTTTTT.

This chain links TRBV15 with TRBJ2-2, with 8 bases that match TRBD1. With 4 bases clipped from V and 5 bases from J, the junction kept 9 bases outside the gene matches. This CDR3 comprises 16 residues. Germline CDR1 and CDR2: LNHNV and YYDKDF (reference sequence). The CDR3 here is CATSTTDRAGTGELFF. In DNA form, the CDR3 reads TGTGCCACCAGCACAACGGACAGGGCTGGAACCGGGGAGCTGTTTTTT.

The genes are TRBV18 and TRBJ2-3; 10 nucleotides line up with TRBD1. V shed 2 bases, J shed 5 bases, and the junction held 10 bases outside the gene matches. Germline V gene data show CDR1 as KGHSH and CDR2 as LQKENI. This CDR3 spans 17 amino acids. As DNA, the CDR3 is TGTGCCAGCTCACCAAGACCGGGACAGGGGAGGGGAGATACGCAGTATTTT. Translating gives CASSPRPGQGRGDTQYF.

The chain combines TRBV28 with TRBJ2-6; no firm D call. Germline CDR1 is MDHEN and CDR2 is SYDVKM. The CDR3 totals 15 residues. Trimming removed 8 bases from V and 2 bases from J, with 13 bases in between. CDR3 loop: CASEYKGAGANVLTF. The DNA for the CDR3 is TGTGCCAGCGAATATAAGGGTGCTGGGGCCAACGTCCTGACTTTC.

The CDR3 sequence is CASSYSGRGSYEQYF. The CDR3 nucleotides are TGTGCCAGCAGTTACTCAGGCAGGGGCTCCTACGAGCAGTACTTC. The genes are TRBV6-5 and TRBJ2-7; D is possibly TRBD1 (6 bases). CDR1 and CDR2 (germline): MNHEY, SVGAGI. CDR3 length: 15 amino acids. Trimming removed 0 bases from V and 0 bases from J, with 9 bases in between.

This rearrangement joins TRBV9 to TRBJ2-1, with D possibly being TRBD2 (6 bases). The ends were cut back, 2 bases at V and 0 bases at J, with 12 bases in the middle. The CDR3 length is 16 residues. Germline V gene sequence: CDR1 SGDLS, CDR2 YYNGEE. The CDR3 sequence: CASSVLAGSSYNEQFF. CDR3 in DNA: TGTGCCAGCAGCGTGTTGGCGGGGAGCTCCTACAATGAGCAGTTCTTC. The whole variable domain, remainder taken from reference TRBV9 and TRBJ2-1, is DSGVTQTPKHLITATGQRVTLRCSPRSGDLSVYWYQQSLDQGLQFLIQYYNGEERAKGNILERFSAQQFPDLHSELNLSSLELGDSALYFCASSVLAGSSYNEQFFGPGTRLTVL.

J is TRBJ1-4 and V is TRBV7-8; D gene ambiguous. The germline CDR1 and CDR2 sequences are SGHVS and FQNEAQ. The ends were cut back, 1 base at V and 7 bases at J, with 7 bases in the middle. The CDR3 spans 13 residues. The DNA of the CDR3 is TGTGCCAGCAGCTTAGACAGATCTGAAAAACTGTTTTTT. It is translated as CASSLDRSEKLFF. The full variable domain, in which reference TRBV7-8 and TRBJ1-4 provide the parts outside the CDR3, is GAGVSQSPRYKVAKRGQDVALRCDPISGHVSLFWYQQALGQGPEFLTYFQNEAQLDKSGLPSDRFFAERPEGSVSTLKIQRTQQEDSAVYLCASSLDRSEKLFFGSGTQLSVL.